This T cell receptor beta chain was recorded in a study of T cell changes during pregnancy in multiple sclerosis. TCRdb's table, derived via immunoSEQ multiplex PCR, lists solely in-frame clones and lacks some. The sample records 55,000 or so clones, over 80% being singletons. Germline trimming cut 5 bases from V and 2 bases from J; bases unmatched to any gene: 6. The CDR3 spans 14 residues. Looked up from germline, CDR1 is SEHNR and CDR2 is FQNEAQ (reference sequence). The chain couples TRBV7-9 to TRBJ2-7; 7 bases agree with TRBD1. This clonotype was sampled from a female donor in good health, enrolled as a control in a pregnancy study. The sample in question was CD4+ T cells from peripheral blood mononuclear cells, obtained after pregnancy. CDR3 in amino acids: CASSNRQGTYEQYF. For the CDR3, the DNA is TGTGCCAGCAGCAACCGACAGGGAACCTACGAGCAGTACTTC.